What follows are 10 T cell receptor beta chains derived from one specimen sequenced in a study of T cells after yellow fever vaccination. Using its own MiXCR run on the 5' RACE reads, TCRdb lists one record per CDR3 protein. Here the sample spans around 120,000 distinct CDR3 sequences, 12% to 15% being singletons. Material: CD8+ T cells sorted from PBMCs, obtained 5 days after the yellow fever booster vaccination. The receptors shown here come from a man younger than 30 who received the YFV17D yellow fever vaccine.

This clonotype was detected a few times. The chain uses TRBV7-8 and TRBJ2-7; possible D gene TRBD1, 5 bases. This CDR3 is built from 15 residues. CDR1 is SGHVS and CDR2 is FQNEAQ in the germline V gene. Deletions cut 1 base from V and 0 bases from J, with 10 bases between. The CDR3 loop is CASSLVYRSSYEQYF. DNA of the CDR3: TGTGCCAGCAGCTTAGTTTACAGGAGCTCCTACGAGCAGTACTTC.

The chain combines TRBV4-1 with TRBJ1-1; no definite D call. The CDR3 is 15 residues long. The V gene lost 4 bases and the J gene lost 3 bases, with 15 bases spanning the gap. Germline V lookup: CDR1 MGHRA, CDR2 YSYEKL. In DNA, the CDR3 is TGCGCCAGCAGCCTACTCCCGGGAGAGGACACTGAAGCTTTCTTT. Protein sequence: CASSLLPGEDTEAFF.

The rearrangement links TRBV6-1 to TRBJ2-1, with D perhaps TRBD1 (5 bases). The CDR3 sequence is 15 residues long. Trimming stripped 2 bases from V and 1 base from J, with 9 bases between. Germline lookup yields CDR1 MNHNS and CDR2 SASEGT. CDR3 DNA: TGTGCCAGCAGTGAAATGCCAGGGTCCTACAATGAGCAGTTCTTC. Amino acids: CASSEMPGSYNEQFF.

The chain joins TRBV12-3 or TRBV12-4 to TRBJ1-5; no definite D call. With 2 bases removed from V and 2 bases from J, the gap between germline ends came to 7 bases. The CDR3 contains 14 residues. CDR3 sequence (DNA): TGTGCCAGCAGTTTACGCCAGGGCAATCAGCCCCAGCATTTT. Protein product: CASSLRQGNQPQHF.

The V and J genes are TRBV6-5 and TRBJ2-2; maybe TRBD1 (5 bases). Germline CDR1 MNHEY, CDR2 SVGAGI. The CDR3 sequence is 13 residues long. The V end was cut by 4 bases, the J end by 6 bases, with 9 bases between. Here the CDR3 DNA reads TGTGCCAGCAGTTCCAGGGTCGCCGGGGAGCTGTTTTTT. It yields the protein CASSSRVAGELFF.

This clonotype was counted only a few times. The chain joins TRBV27 to TRBJ2-5; no reliable D call. V was trimmed by 5 bases and J by 8 bases, leaving 24 bases between them. Per germline, CDR1 MNHEY and CDR2 SMNVEV (reference sequence). CDR3 length: 16 residues. This CDR3 reads CASSPPGRVVGRTQYF. CDR3 nucleotide sequence: TGTGCCAGCAGTCCCCCTGGGCGCGTCGTAGGTCGTACCCAGTACTTC.

The chain couples TRBV12-3 or TRBV12-4 to TRBJ1-1; D not resolved. This CDR3 has 13 amino acids. V dropped 6 bases and J dropped 1 base, with 9 bases sitting between them. This CDR3 reads CASRHGWNTEAFF. CDR3 coding DNA: TGTGCCAGCAGACATGGGTGGAACACTGAAGCTTTCTTT.

This clonotype was seen only once. This chain links TRBV5-4 with TRBJ2-2; no clear D gene. Germline V lookup: CDR1 SGHNT, CDR2 YYREEE (reference sequence). The CDR3 runs to 13 residues. Trimming cost V 5 bases and J 4 bases, with 9 bases left between them. CDR3 loop: CASSFNPTGELFF. CDR3 DNA: TGTGCCAGCAGTTTTAACCCCACCGGGGAGCTGTTTTTT. The full variable domain, with the rest looked up from reference TRBV5-4 and TRBJ2-2, is ETGVTQSPTHLIKTRGQQVTLRCSSQSGHNTVSWYQQALGQGPQFIFQYYREEENGRGNFPPRFSGLQFPNYSSELNVNALELDDSALYLCASSFNPTGELFFGEGSRLTVL.

This chain uses TRBV4-3 with TRBJ2-1; D might be TRBD1 or TRBD2, each matching 6 bases. Trimming removed 1 base at V and 8 bases at J, with 24 bases between. This CDR3 comprises 18 residues. Germline CDR1 reads LGHNA; CDR2 reads YSLEER. CDR3 DNA: TGCGCCAGCAGCCAAGGGTTTAAGTCAAATGCGGGACACTATGAGCAGTTCTTC. This encodes CASSQGFKSNAGHYEQFF.

The rearrangement uses TRBV7-9 and TRBJ2-2, with TRBD1 matching over 9 bases. The CDR3 is made up of 19 amino acids. The germline V gene has CDR1 SEHNR and CDR2 FQNEAQ (reference sequence). Germline trimming cut 7 bases from V and 3 bases from J; bases unmatched to any gene: 18. CDR3 amino acids: CASNFQEDHRGQDTGELFF. DNA for the CDR3: TGTGCCAGCAACTTTCAGGAGGACCACAGGGGGCAGGACACCGGGGAGCTGTTTTTT.